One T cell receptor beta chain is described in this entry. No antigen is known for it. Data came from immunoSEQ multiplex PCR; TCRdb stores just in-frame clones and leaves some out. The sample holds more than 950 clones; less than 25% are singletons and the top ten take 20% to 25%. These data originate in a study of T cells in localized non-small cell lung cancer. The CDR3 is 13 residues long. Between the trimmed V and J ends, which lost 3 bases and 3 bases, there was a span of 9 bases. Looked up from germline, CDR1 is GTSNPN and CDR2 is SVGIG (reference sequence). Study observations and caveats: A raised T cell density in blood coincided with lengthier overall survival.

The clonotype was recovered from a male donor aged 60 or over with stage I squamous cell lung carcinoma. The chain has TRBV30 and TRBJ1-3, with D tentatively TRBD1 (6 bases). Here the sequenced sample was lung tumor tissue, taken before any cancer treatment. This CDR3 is CAWSRGFGNTIYF. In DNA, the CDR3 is TGTGCCTGGAGCAGGGGTTTTGGAAACACCATATATTTT.